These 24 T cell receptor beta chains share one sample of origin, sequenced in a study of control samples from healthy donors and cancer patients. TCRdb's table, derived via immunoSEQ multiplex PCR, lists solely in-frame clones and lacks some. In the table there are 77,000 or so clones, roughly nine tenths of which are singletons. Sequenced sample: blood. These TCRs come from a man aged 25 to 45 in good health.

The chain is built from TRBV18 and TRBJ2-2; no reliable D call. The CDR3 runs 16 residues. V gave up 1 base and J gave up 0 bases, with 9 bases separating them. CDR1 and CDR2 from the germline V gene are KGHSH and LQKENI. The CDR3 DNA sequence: TGTGCCAGCTCACCACTCGTAGCATCGAACACCGGGGAGCTGTTTTTT. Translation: CASSPLVASNTGELFF.

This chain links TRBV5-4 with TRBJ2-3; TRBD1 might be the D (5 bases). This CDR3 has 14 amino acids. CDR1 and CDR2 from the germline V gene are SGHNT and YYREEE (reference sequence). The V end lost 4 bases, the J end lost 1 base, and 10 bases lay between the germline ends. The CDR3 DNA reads TGTGCCAGCAGCCTGCAAGGGGGCACAGATACGCAGTATTTT. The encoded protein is CASSLQGGTDTQYF.

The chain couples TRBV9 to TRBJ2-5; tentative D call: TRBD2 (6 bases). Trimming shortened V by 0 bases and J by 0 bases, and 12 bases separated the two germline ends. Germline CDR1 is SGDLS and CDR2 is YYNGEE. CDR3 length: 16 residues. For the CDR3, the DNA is TGTGCCAGCAGCGTAGGAGGGACTTTGTACCAAGAGACCCAGTACTTC. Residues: CASSVGGTLYQETQYF.

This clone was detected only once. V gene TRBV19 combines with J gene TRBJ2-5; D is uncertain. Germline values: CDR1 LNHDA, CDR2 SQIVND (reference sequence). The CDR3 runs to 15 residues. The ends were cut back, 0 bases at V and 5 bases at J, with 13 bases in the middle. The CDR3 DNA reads TGTGCCAGTAGTATAGAGCCACGGACGAGGGAGACCCAGTACTTC. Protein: CASSIEPRTRETQYF.

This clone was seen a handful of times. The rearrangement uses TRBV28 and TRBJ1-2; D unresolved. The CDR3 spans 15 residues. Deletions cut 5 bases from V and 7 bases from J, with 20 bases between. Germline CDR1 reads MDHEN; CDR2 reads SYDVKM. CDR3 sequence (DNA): TGTGCCAGCAGTCTATACCTGAACATGGACGGTGGCTACACCTTC. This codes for CASSLYLNMDGGYTF.

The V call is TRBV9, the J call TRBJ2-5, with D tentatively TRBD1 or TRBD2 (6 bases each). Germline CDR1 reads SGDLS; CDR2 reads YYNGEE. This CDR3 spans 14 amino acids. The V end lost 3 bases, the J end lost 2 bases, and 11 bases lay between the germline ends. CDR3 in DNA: TGTGCCAGCAGCGGGGGGGCACAACAAGAGACCCAGTACTTC. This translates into CASSGGAQQETQYF.

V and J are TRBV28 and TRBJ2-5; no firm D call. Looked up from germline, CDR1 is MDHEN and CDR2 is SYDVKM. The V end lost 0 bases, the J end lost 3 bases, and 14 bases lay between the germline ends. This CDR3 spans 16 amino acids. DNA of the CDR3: TGTGCCAGCAGTTTATGGGACCTCACGAAAAAAGAGACCCAGTACTTC. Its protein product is CASSLWDLTKKETQYF.

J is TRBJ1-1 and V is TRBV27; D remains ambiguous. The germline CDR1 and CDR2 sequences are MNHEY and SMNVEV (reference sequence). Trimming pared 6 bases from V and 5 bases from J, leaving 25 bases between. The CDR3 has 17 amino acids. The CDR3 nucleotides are TGTGCCAGCAGGCCCCTCGGAATAGGGAAGAAGCGGACTGAAGCTTTCTTT. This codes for CASRPLGIGKKRTEAFF.

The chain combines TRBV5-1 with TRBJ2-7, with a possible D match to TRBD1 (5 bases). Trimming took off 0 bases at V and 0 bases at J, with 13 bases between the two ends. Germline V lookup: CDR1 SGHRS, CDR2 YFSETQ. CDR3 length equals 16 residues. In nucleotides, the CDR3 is TGCGCCAGCAGCTTGGAGGGGCAGATCGTCTCCTACGAGCAGTACTTC. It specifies CASSLEGQIVSYEQYF. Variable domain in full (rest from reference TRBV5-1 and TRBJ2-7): KAGVTQTPRYLIKTRGQQVTLSCSPISGHRSVSWYQQTPGQGLQFLFEYFSETQRNKGNFPGRFSGRQFSNSRSEMNVSTLELGDSALYLCASSLEGQIVSYEQYFGPGTRLTVT.

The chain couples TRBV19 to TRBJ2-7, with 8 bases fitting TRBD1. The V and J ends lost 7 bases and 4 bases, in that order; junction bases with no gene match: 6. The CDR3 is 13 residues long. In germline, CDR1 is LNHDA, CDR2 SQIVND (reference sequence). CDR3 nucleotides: TGTGCCAGTACCTCCCAGGGGGCTTACGAGCAGTACTTC. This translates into CASTSQGAYEQYF.

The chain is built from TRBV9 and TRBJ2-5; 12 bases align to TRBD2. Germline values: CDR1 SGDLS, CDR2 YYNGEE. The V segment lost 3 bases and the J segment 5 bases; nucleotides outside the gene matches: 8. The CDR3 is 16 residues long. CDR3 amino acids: CASSAQTSGSGETQYF. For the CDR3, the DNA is TGTGCCAGCAGCGCTCAGACTAGCGGGAGTGGGGAGACCCAGTACTTC.

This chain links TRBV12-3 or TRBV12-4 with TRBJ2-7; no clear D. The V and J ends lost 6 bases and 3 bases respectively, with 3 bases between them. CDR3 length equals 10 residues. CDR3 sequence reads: CASSLYEQYF. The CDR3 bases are TGTGCCAGCAGCCTCTACGAGCAGTACTTC.

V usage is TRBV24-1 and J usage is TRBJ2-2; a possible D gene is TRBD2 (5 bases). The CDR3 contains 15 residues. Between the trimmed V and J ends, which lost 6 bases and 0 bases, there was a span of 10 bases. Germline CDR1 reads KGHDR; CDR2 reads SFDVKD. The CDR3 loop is CATSPRGPNTGELFF. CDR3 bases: TGTGCCACCAGTCCTCGAGGGCCGAACACCGGGGAGCTGTTTTTT.

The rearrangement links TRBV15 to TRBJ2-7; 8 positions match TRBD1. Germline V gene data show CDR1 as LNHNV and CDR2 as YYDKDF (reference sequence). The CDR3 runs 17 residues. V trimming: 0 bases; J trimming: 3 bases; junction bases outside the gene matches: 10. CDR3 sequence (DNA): TGTGCCACCAGCAGAGATTTTGGGACAGGAGTCCTCTACGAGCAGTACTTC. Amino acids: CATSRDFGTGVLYEQYF.

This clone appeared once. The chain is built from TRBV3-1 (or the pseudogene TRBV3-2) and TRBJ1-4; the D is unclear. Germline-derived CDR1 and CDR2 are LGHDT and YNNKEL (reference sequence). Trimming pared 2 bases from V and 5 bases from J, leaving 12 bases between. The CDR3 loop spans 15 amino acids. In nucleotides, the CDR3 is TGTGCCAGCAGCCAAAGTTGGAGGGAAAATGAAAAACTGTTTTTT. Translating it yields CASSQSWRENEKLFF.

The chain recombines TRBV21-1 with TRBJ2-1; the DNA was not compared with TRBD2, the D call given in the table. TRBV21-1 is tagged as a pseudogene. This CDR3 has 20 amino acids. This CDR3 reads CASSKEASGRVLVPKTRQFF. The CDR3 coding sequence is TGTGCCAGCAGCAAAGAGGCTAGCGGGAGGGTCCTGGTGCCCAAAACCCGGCAGTTCTTC.

For the CDR3, the DNA is TGTGCCAGCAGGCCAAACAGGGAAGGCTACGAGCAGTACTTC. As protein: CASRPNREGYEQYF. V is TRBV2 and J is TRBJ2-7, with TRBD1 as a possible D gene (6 bases). With 6 bases removed from V and 3 bases from J, the gap between germline ends came to 15 bases. The length of the CDR3 is 14 residues. The V gene's germline CDR1 is SNHLY and CDR2 FYNNEI.

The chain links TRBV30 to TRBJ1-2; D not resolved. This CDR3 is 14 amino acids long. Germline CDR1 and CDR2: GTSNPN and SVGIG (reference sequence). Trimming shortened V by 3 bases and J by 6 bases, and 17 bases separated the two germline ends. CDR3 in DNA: TGTGCCTGGAGCCGGGCCCTGATGGAGAATGGCTACACCTTC. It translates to CAWSRALMENGYTF.

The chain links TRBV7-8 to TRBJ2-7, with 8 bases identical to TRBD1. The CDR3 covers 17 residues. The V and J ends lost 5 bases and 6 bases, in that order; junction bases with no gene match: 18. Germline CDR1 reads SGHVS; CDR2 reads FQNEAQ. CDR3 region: CASSLLQGVPPTGEQYF. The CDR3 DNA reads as TGTGCCAGCAGCCTTTTACAGGGGGTTCCTCCTACGGGCGAGCAGTACTTC.

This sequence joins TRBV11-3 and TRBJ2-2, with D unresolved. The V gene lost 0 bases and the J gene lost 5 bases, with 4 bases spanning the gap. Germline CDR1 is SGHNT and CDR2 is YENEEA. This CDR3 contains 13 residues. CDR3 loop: CASSLEGTGELFF. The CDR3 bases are TGTGCCAGCAGCTTAGAGGGGACCGGGGAGCTGTTTTTT.

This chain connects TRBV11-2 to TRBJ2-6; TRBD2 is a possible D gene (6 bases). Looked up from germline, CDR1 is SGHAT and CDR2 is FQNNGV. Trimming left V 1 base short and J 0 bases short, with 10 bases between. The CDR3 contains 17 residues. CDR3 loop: CASSLVGGRSGANVLTF. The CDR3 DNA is TGTGCCAGCAGCTTAGTCGGAGGGCGCTCTGGGGCCAACGTCCTGACTTTC.

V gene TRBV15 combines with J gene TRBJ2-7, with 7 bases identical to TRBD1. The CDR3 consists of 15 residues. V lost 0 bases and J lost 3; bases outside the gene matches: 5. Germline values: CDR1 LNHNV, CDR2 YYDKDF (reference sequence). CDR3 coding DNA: TGTGCCACCAGCAGAGATTCGCCAGGGGGCTACGAGCAGTACTTC. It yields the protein CATSRDSPGGYEQYF.

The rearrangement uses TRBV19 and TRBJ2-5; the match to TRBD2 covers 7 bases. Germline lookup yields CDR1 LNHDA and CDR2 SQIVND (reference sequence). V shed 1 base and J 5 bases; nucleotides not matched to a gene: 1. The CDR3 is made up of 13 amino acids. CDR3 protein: CASSIGTRETQYF. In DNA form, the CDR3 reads TGTGCCAGTAGTATAGGGACTAGGGAGACCCAGTACTTC.

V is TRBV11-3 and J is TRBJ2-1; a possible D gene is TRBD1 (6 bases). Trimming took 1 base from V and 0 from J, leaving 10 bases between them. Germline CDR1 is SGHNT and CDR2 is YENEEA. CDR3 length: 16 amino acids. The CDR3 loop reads CASSLVGTLSYNEQFF. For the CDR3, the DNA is TGTGCCAGCAGCTTAGTCGGGACACTCTCCTACAATGAGCAGTTCTTC. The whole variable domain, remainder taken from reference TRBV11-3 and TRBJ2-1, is EAGVVQSPRYKIIEKKQPVAFWCNPISGHNTLYWYLQNLGQGPELLIRYENEEAVDDSQLPKDRFSAERLKGVDSTLKIQPAELGDSAVYLCASSLVGTLSYNEQFFGPGTRLTVL.